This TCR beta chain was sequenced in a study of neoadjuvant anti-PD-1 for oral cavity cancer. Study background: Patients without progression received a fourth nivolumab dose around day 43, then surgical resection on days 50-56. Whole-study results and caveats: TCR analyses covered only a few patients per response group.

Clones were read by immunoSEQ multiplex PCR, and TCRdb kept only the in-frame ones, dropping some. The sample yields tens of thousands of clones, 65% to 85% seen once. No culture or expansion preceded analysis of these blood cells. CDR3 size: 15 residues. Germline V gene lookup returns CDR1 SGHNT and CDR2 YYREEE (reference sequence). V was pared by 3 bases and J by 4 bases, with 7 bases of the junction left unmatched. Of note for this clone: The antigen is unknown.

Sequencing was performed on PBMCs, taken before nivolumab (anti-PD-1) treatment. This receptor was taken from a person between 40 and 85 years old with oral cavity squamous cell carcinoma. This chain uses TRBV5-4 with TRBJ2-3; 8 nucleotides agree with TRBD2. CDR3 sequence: CASSSQTSVADTQYF. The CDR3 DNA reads TGTGCCAGCAGCTCGCAGACTAGCGTTGCAGATACGCAGTATTTT. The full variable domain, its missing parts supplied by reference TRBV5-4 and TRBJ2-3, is ETGVTQSPTHLIKTRGQQVTLRCSSQSGHNTVSWYQQALGQGPQFIFQYYREEENGRGNFPPRFSGLQFPNYSSELNVNALELDDSALYLCASSSQTSVADTQYFGPGTRLTVL.